The present entry profiles one TCR beta chain with its context. What it binds is not known. This sample is drawn from a study of T cell responses to AZD1222 COVID-19 vaccine. Study summary: Doses given second, at about 4 or about 12 weeks, were pooled.

Broader study findings: Females outnumbered males among donors, who were mostly white British; clonal diversity was possibly underestimated. CD4 TCRs linked to vaccination spanned spike, dominating at 160-218 and 743-854.

Libraries were prepared by immunoSEQ multiplex PCR; TCRdb keeps only in-frame clonotypes and omits some of them. The sample consists of more than 70,000 clones, 80% to 90% of them appearing once. V trimming: 3 bases; J trimming: 1 base; junction bases outside the gene matches: 6. Germline V lookup: CDR1 SEHNR, CDR2 FQNEAQ (reference sequence). This CDR3 is 15 amino acids long. The TCR was taken from an adult in good health. The sequenced sample was peripheral blood, obtained on day 0 of AZD1222 vaccination. The chain combines TRBV7-9 with TRBJ2-7; 7 bases align to TRBD1. The CDR3 sequence: CASSFHLDRSYEQYF. The CDR3 region has the DNA TGTGCCAGCAGCTTTCACCTGGACAGGTCCTACGAGCAGTACTTC.